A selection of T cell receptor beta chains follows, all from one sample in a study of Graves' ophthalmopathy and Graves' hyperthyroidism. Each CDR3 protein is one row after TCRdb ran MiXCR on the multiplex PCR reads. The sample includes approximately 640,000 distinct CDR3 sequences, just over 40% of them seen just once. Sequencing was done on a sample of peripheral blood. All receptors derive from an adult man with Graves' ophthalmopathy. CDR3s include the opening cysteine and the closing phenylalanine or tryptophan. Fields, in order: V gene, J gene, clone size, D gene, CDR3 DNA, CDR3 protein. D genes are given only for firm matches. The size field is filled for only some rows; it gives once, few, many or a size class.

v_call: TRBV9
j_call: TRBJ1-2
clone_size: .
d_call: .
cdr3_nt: TGTGCCAGCAGCCATGGGGATGGCTGCACCTTC
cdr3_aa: CASSHGDGCTF

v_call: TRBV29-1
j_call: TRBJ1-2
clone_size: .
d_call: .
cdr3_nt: TGCAGCGCCGGCGGGACACTCTATGGCTACACCTTC
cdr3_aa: CSAGGTLYGYTF

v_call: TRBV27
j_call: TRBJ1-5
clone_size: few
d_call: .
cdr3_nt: TGTGCCAGCAGTTACGGGTTGGTTAGACGGGATCTTGGCAATCAGCCCCAGCATTTT
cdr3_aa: CASSYGLVRRDLGNQPQHF

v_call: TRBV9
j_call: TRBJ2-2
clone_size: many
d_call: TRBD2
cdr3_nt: TGTGCCAGCAGCGTAAGCGGGGGGCTTTACACCGGGGAGCTGTTTTTT
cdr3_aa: CASSVSGGLYTGELFF

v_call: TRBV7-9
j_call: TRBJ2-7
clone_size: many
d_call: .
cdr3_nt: TGTGCCAGCAGCCGACTACAGGGAGGAGAGTACGAGCAGTACTTC
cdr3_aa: CASSRLQGGEYEQYF

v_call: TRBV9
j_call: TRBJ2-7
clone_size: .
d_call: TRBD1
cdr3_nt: TGTGCCAGCAGCGTATGGGGACAGGGGGCCTACGAGCAGTACTTC
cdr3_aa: CASSVWGQGAYEQYF

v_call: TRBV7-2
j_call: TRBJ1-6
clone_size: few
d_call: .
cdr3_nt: TGTGCCAGCAGCTTCGGTACGATTCTGAGCTCCTATAATTCACCCCTCCACTTT
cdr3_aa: CASSFGTILSSYNSPLHF

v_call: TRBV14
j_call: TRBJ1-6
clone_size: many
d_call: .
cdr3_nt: TGTGCCAGCAGCCAAAGGGTCCGCACTTCACCCCTCCACTTT
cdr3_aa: CASSQRVRTSPLHF

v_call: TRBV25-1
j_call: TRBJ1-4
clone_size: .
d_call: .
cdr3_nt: TGTGCCAGCGTACGAACCAAGGAAAAACTGTTTTTT
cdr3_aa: CASVRTKEKLFF

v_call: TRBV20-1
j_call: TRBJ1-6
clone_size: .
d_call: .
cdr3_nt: TGCAGTGCTGGAAGGGGGGAATCACCCCTCCACTTT
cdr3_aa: CSAGRGESPLHF

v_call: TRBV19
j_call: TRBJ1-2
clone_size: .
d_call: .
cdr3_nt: TGTGCCAGTAGTATGGGGGGGGTCTCTTCTGGCTACACCTTC
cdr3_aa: CASSMGGVSSGYTF

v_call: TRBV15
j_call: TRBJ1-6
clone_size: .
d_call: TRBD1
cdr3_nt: TGTGCCACCACCGGGACAGGGGAATCACCCCTCCACTTT
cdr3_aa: CATTGTGESPLHF